The source of this T cell receptor beta chain is a study of neurological immune-mediated disorders. Using its own MiXCR run on the 5' RACE reads, TCRdb lists one record per CDR3 protein. The sample has 25,000 or so distinct CDR3 sequences, roughly 13% seen once. Between the trimmed V and J ends, which lost 5 bases and 11 bases, there was a span of 8 bases. Germline CDR1 is KGHDR and CDR2 is SFDVKD. The CDR3 extends over 10 amino acids. This clonotype showed up many times. Stated time point: technical triplicate 1. Sorted libraries were derived from 800,000 to 1,000,000 CD4+ or CD8+ T cells. The source material was CD4+ T cells from blood. The chain joins TRBV24-1 to TRBJ1-2; TRBD1 might be the D (5 bases). The receptor was isolated from a female donor with HTLV-1-associated myelopathy (HAM/TSP). CDR3 sequence (DNA): TGTGCCACCAGTGTCAGGGCATACACCTTC. Amino acid sequence: CATSVRAYTF.